This TCR beta chain was captured in a study of cytotoxic CD8 clonotypes in ibrutinib-treated CLL. In regard to this clone: Its antigen is currently unknown.

Clones were read by immunoSEQ multiplex PCR, and TCRdb kept only the in-frame ones, dropping some. The data hold approximately 300,000 clones, with more than 65% observed a single time. Study-level results: Clonality increased at ibrutinib response and stayed stable in sustained remission. At progression, however, it fell back toward baseline.

This CDR3 spans 16 amino acids. CDR1 and CDR2 (germline): SGHTA, FQGNSA. V shed 4 bases, J shed 7 bases, and the junction held 11 bases outside the gene matches. V gene TRBV7-2 combines with J gene TRBJ2-2, with 8 bases matching TRBD2. This receptor was identified in a human donor with chronic lymphocytic leukemia. Sample: PBMCs, taken before ibrutinib treatment. This CDR3 is CASSYVAGTVGGELFF. In DNA, the CDR3 is TGTGCCAGCAGCTACGTAGCGGGAACGGTTGGCGGGGAGCTGTTTTTT.